These T cell receptor beta chains were read from a single sample in a study of T cell clonotyping in hematopoietic cell transplantation. Measured with immunoSEQ multiplex PCR; TCRdb has only the in-frame clones, and not every one. In the table there are 9,500 to 11,000 clones, about nine tenths of which are singletons. This material consisted of PBMCs, taken 180 days after allogeneic stem cell transplant. The receptors here all came from a male patient aged 60-70 years who had an allogeneic stem cell transplant from an unrelated donor, so the T cells may come from the graft donor. Some clones in this sample may be carry-over from other donors' samples. Each CDR3 is given with its conserved first and last residue.

TRBV6-5	14	TRBJ1-6	CASQGGSGNSPLHF
TRBV4-3	12	TRBJ2-2	CASSRGEGELFF
TRBV5-6	15	TRBJ1-1	CASRRAGGQDTEAFF
TRBV4-3	15	TRBJ2-3	CASSQGTLSTDTQYF
TRBV6-5	15	TRBJ1-2	CASSVQGSANYGYTF
TRBV4-3	13	TRBJ2-1	CASSHPRRGEQFF
TRBV5-4	15	TRBJ2-7	CASSSGLAGSYEQYF
TRBV14	11	TRBJ1-5	CASSQDQPQHF
TRBV6-4	15	TRBJ1-2	CASSYRGEGNYGYTF
TRBV5-1	12	TRBJ1-1	CASKTVNTEAFF
TRBV2	12	TRBJ1-5	CASSDRNQPQHF
TRBV29-1	13	TRBJ2-3	CSVRGRNTDTQYF
TRBV19	13	TRBJ1-1	CASSIQGWTEAFF
TRBV5-6	16	TRBJ2-7	CASSLGATVMAYEQYF
TRBV10-3	13	TRBJ2-7	CAIRDKGFYEQYF
TRBV27	16	TRBJ2-5	CASSPSQGAYGETQYF
TRBV11-2	13	TRBJ1-2	CASSLNRDRGYTF
TRBV4-1	14	TRBJ2-3	CASSQAWVSDTQYF
TRBV6-1	15	TRBJ2-3	CASSGSQGPTDTQYF
TRBV12-2	14	TRBJ1-2	CASRLEGLPYGYTF
TRBV9	13	TRBJ1-2	CASTIGTGLGYTF
TRBV4-3	14	TRBJ1-2	CASSQDYGNYGYTF
TRBV2	12	TRBJ2-7	CASSAGTYEQYF
TRBV5-8	15	TRBJ1-5	CASSLVGGYNQPQHF
TRBV27	14	TRBJ2-7	CASSPSGRTSEQYF
TRBV11-2	13	TRBJ1-2	CASSRDRNYGYTF
TRBV28	13	TRBJ1-1	CASSLRAGGEAFF
TRBV29-1	14	TRBJ2-5	CSVATWQGGETQYF
TRBV7-2	13	TRBJ1-2	CASSFKGAGGYTF
TRBV10-3	13	TRBJ2-7	CAISGGLDYEQYF
TRBV7-2	15	TRBJ2-3	CASSLDGGGTDTQYF
TRBV10-3	14	TRBJ2-7	CAISRSYDSYEQYF
TRBV13	16	TRBJ2-2	CASSPGTGVNTGELFF
TRBV6-6	13	TRBJ2-5	CATKGGGQETQYF
TRBV7-9	14	TRBJ1-4	CASSLAGTNEKLFF
TRBV4-2	13	TRBJ1-2	CASSQGGKYGYTF
TRBV4-2	14	TRBJ1-3	CASSQGQAGNTIYF
TRBV7-2	14	TRBJ1-2	CASSQGHHDYGYTF
TRBV2	16	TRBJ1-3	CASSERGQYSGNTIYF
TRBV4-2	13	TRBJ1-1	CASSQGANTEAFF
TRBV2	11	TRBJ1-6	CASRDRGPRSF
TRBV29-1	13	TRBJ2-7	CSVEGQGAYEQYF
TRBV16	14	TRBJ1-6	CASSQRQGDSPLHF
TRBV6-5	16	TRBJ2-3	CASSYRGGTSTDTQYF
TRBV6-5	13	TRBJ2-7	CASSYRLLDEQYF
TRBV5-1	14	TRBJ1-6	CASRSEMGRSPLHF
TRBV19	12	TRBJ1-4	CASRDTFEKLFF
TRBV5-1	14	TRBJ2-3	CASSPAGRTDTQYF
TRBV6-5	14	TRBJ1-2	CASSYSVQSGGYTF
TRBV4-2	14	TRBJ2-7	CASSQGEGSYEQYF
TRBV4-3	14	TRBJ1-1	CASSQEIRDTEAFF
TRBV5-1	14	TRBJ2-5	CASSFGTAQETQYF
TRBV19	13	TRBJ2-3	CASTSNGGDTQYF
TRBV5-1	14	TRBJ1-1	CASSLLAENTEAFF
TRBV4-1	15	TRBJ1-6	CASSQRGRGNSPLHF
TRBV10-3	13	TRBJ2-2	CAISPQEGGELFF
TRBV6-1	12	TRBJ1-3	CASSEVRGTIYF
TRBV7-2	13	TRBJ2-1	CASSLGQNNEQFF